These 19 T cell receptor beta chains came from one sample sequenced in a study of patients and donors after allogeneic stem cell transplantation. TCRdb reanalysed the RT-PCR reads using MiXCR and keeps one entry per CDR3 protein. The sample consists of roughly 190,000 distinct CDR3 sequences, more than 35% of them appearing once. The source material was blood, either unsorted or a sorted T cell fraction (not recorded which). The source of these receptors is a human donor who was either an allogeneic HSCT recipient or a stem cell or donor lymphocyte infusion donor (not recorded which). It is not recorded whose cells these are; they may come from a transplant donor.

The rearrangement joins TRBV6-6 to TRBJ1-5; TRBD1 aligns across 8 bases. Germline CDR1 and CDR2: MNHNY and SVGAGI (reference sequence). This CDR3 region has 16 residues. Trimming removed 0 bases from V and 5 bases from J; junction bases left unmatched: 6. The CDR3 DNA reads TGTGCCAGCAGTTACTCGACGAAGACAGGGGATCAGCCCCAGCATTTT. As protein: CASSYSTKTGDQPQHF.

The V gene is TRBV7-2, the J gene TRBJ1-6; D call uncertain. V shed 1 base and J shed 4 bases, with 5 bases lying between them. This CDR3 spans 14 amino acids. Germline V gives CDR1 SGHTA, CDR2 FQGNSA. The CDR3, as DNA: TGTGCCAGCAGCTTAGAGGTGTATAATTCACCCCTCCACTTT. Its protein product is CASSLEVYNSPLHF.

This clonotype appeared a single time. The DNA for the CDR3 is TGTGCCAGCAGTTTTCCGTTCGAGAATGAGCAGTTCTTC. As protein: CASSFPFENEQFF. V gene TRBV12-3 or TRBV12-4 combines with J gene TRBJ2-1; D not resolved. V lost 3 bases to trimming and J lost 7 bases, with 10 bases between them. The CDR3 loop spans 13 amino acids.

V and J are TRBV3-1 and TRBJ1-2, with D maybe TRBD1 (5 bases). Per germline, CDR1 LGHDT and CDR2 YNNKEL (reference sequence). The CDR3 loop spans 14 amino acids. Trimming removed 2 bases at V and 0 bases at J, with 7 bases between. As DNA, the CDR3 is TGTGCCAGCAGCCAAAGGACAACTAACTATGGCTACACCTTC. Its translation: CASSQRTTNYGYTF.

V gene TRBV25-1 combines with J gene TRBJ2-5; D may be TRBD1 (5 bases). Trimming removed 7 bases from V and 1 base from J, with 10 bases in between. The length of the CDR3 is 13 residues. Per the germline V gene, CDR1 is MGHDK and CDR2 is SYGVNS. The DNA for the CDR3 is TGTGCCAGCATGTCTACAGGCCAAGAGACCCAGTACTTC. Translating gives CASMSTGQETQYF. The full variable domain, completed using reference TRBV25-1 and TRBJ2-5, is EADIYQTPRYLVIGTGKKITLECSQTMGHDKMYWYQQDPGMELHLIHYSYGVNSTEKGDLSSESTVSRIRTEHFPLTLESARPSHTSQYLCASMSTGQETQYFGPGTRLLVL.

The gene calls are TRBV2 and TRBJ2-7; possibly TRBD2 for D (5 bases). This CDR3 has 12 residues. Trimming shortened V by 0 bases and J by 6 bases, and 6 bases separated the two germline ends. Per germline, CDR1 SNHLY and CDR2 FYNNEI. The CDR3 loop is CASSEARAEQYF. DNA for the CDR3: TGTGCCAGCAGTGAAGCGAGGGCCGAGCAGTACTTC.

This clonotype was detected only a few times. V is TRBV7-6 and J is TRBJ1-4, with D unresolved. Germline CDR1 is SGHVS and CDR2 is FNYEAQ. V was pared by 8 bases and J by 8 bases, with 18 bases between. The CDR3 length is 14 residues. In nucleotides, the CDR3 is TGTGCCAGCTCCTCCGACGTCCAGTGGGAAAAACTGTTTTTT. This encodes CASSSDVQWEKLFF.

This sequence joins TRBV9 and TRBJ2-2, with D hard to call. Trimming took off 0 bases at V and 8 bases at J, with 5 bases between the two ends. Germline V lookup: CDR1 SGDLS, CDR2 YYNGEE. The CDR3 runs 12 residues. The CDR3 bases are TGTGCCAGCAGCGTAGATATGGGGGAGCTGTTTTTT. Translation gives CASSVDMGELFF. Combining the CDR3 with reference TRBV9 and TRBJ2-2 gives the whole variable domain DSGVTQTPKHLITATGQRVTLRCSPRSGDLSVYWYQQSLDQGLQFLIQYYNGEERAKGNILERFSAQQFPDLHSELNLSSLELGDSALYFCASSVDMGELFFGEGSRLTVL.

V and J are TRBV6-5 and TRBJ1-6, with D possibly matching TRBD1 (5 bases). Germline-derived CDR1 and CDR2 are MNHEY and SVGAGI. The CDR3 length is 17 residues. V lost 5 bases and J 1 base, leaving 15 bases between the germline ends. The DNA for the CDR3 is TGTGCCAGCAGTCCCCAGGTCGGGGCGTCCTATAATTCACCCCTCCACTTT. Translation gives CASSPQVGASYNSPLHF.

As concerns this clonotype: Sequence at one end of the junction differs from germline and may be a read error. This chain links TRBV28 with TRBJ2-5; 8 bases fit TRBD1. Germline CDR1 MDHEN, CDR2 SYDVKM. The CDR3 contains 18 residues. CDR3 amino acids: CGSSFGFLQGGIQETQYF. The CDR3 DNA reads TGTGGCAGCAGTTTCGGTTTTTTACAGGGGGGAATCCAAGAGACCCAGTACTTC.

The rearrangement uses TRBV6-1 and TRBJ2-5; D is unresolved. The CDR3 consists of 13 residues. Trimming removed 5 bases at V and 4 bases at J, with 11 bases between. Germline V lookup: CDR1 MNHNS, CDR2 SASEGT. The CDR3 sequence is CASSLSGRETQYF. CDR3 DNA sequence: TGTGCCAGCAGTCTCTCGGGCCGAGAGACCCAGTACTTC.

A few counts support this clonotype. The genes are TRBV28 and TRBJ1-1; D not certain. This CDR3 comprises 11 residues. Germline CDR1 reads MDHEN; CDR2 reads SYDVKM. The V gene lost 6 bases and the J gene lost 7 bases, with 9 bases spanning the gap. The DNA of the CDR3 is TGTGCCAGCAGCCGAACCCATGAAGCTTTCTTT. Translated: CASSRTHEAFF.

This chain connects TRBV7-6 to TRBJ2-3; TRBD2 agrees at 7 bases. This CDR3 is 17 amino acids long. J was trimmed by 0 bases and V by 6 bases; bases with no gene match: 12. Germline loops: CDR1 SGHVS, CDR2 FNYEAQ. The CDR3 region has the DNA TGTGCCAGCAGTACACATGCCGGGACTACTAGCACAGATACGCAGTATTTT. It codes for CASSTHAGTTSTDTQYF.

The sample holds a few counts of this clonotype. J is TRBJ1-2 and V is TRBV7-2, with 8 bases aligning to TRBD1. Germline lookup yields CDR1 SGHTA and CDR2 FQGNSA. The length of the CDR3 is 17 residues. With 5 bases clipped from V and 5 bases from J, the junction kept 16 bases outside the gene matches. The chain's CDR3 is CASSGRGRGRGGYGYTF. The CDR3 nucleotides read TGTGCCAGCAGCGGCCGGGGCAGGGGGCGCGGTGGATATGGCTACACCTTC. The full variable domain, rest sourced from reference TRBV7-2 and TRBJ1-2, is GAGVSQSPSNKVTEKGKDVELRCDPISGHTALYWYRQSLGQGLEFLIYFQGNSAPDKSGLPSDRFSAERTGGSVSTLTIQRTQQEDSAVYLCASSGRGRGRGGYGYTFGSGTRLTVV.

The gene calls are TRBV3-1 and TRBJ1-5; D remains ambiguous. The CDR3 extends over 15 amino acids. Germline V CDR1 and CDR2: LGHDT, YNNKEL (reference sequence). V was pared by 2 bases and J by 3 bases, with 11 bases between. The CDR3 coding sequence is TGTGCCAGCAGCCAAAATTCAGAATTCAATCAGCCCCAGCATTTT. This sequence encodes CASSQNSEFNQPQHF.

This clonotype has more than one count but fewer than ten. The V call is TRBV7-9, the J call TRBJ1-3; D is perhaps TRBD1 (6 bases). Trimming left V 2 bases short and J 4 bases short, with 18 bases between. The CDR3 sequence is 17 residues long. Per germline, CDR1 SEHNR and CDR2 FQNEAQ (reference sequence). The CDR3 DNA reads TGTGCCAGCAGCTTATTTATGTCCAGGGGAGGCGGAAACACCATATATTTT. Encoded protein: CASSLFMSRGGGNTIYF.

V gene TRBV12-3 or TRBV12-4 combines with J gene TRBJ2-1; 10 bases match TRBD2. The CDR3 loop spans 15 amino acids. Losses at the gene ends were 8 bases for V and 5 bases for J; bases not matched to a gene: 9. The CDR3 nucleotides read TGTGCCAGCCAGGGGGCAGCGGGAGGGCACAATGAGCAGTTCTTC. Residues: CASQGAAGGHNEQFF.

V usage is TRBV9 and J usage is TRBJ2-2; no clear D. Germline-derived CDR1 and CDR2 are SGDLS and YYNGEE. V was pared by 5 bases and J by 1 base, with 12 bases between. The CDR3 has 15 residues. For the CDR3, the DNA is TGTGCCAGCAGGGGCCCAGGCCAGAACACCGGGGAGCTGTTTTTT. Protein product: CASRGPGQNTGELFF.

V gene TRBV29-1 combines with J gene TRBJ2-1; 13 bases fit TRBD2. Germline lookup yields CDR1 SQVTM and CDR2 ANQGSEA. This CDR3 region has 14 residues. The V and J ends lost 6 bases and 7 bases, in that order; junction bases with no gene match: 6. CDR3 amino acids: CSVRTSGRDNEQFF. The CDR3 DNA reads TGCAGCGTCCGTACTAGCGGGAGGGATAATGAGCAGTTCTTC.